This TCR beta chain stems from a study of cytomegalovirus exposure and HLA in healthy donors. Germline V gives CDR1 SGHDT, CDR2 YYEEEE. V lost 3 bases, J lost 4 bases, and 10 bases lay in between. This CDR3 is built from 13 residues. The primer mix had 60 Vbeta and 13 Jbeta primers. Method: immunoSEQ multiplex PCR; TCRdb's copy keeps in-frame clones and lacks some. The sample holds 100,000 to 150,000 clones, about two thirds seen once. There were likely unrecorded immune exposures, though donors were nominally healthy when sampled. Sequencing used PBMCs. This TCR was recovered from a man aged 60-69 years in good health and CMV-seropositive. The V gene is TRBV5-6, the J gene TRBJ1-2; D perhaps matches TRBD1 (5 bases). For the CDR3, the DNA is TGTGCCAGCAGCTCGGGGGTTCTCTATGGCTACACCTTC. Residues: CASSSGVLYGYTF.